The 16 T cell receptor beta chains listed next were all sequenced from one sample in a study of T-cell reconstitution after alpha-beta-depleted transplantation in children. Unique molecular identifiers tagged the TCRbeta library. TCRdb re-analysed the PCR reads in MiXCR, keeping a single row per CDR3 protein. The sample lists about 830,000 distinct CDR3 sequences, roughly 16% occurring once. Specimen: PBMCs, mostly from graft donor cells, collected 360 days after TCRalphabeta/CD19-depleted stem cell transplant. The origin of the receptors is a male patient aged 10 to 17 who had a stem cell transplant for acute lymphoblastic leukemia, so the T cells may come from the graft donor.

This chain uses TRBV5-1 with TRBJ2-2, with D possibly being TRBD1 (6 bases). Germline V CDR1 and CDR2: SGHRS, YFSETQ. V was shortened by 2 bases and J by 2 bases, with 13 bases between the two germline ends. The CDR3 length is 16 residues. CDR3 region: CASSFPRTENTGELFF. DNA for the CDR3: TGCGCCAGCAGCTTTCCCCGGACAGAAAACACCGGGGAGCTGTTTTTT.

V and J are TRBV14 and TRBJ2-1; unclear D gene. CDR1 SGHDN and CDR2 FVKESK come from the germline V gene. Trimming shortened V by 0 bases and J by 8 bases, and 11 bases separated the two germline ends. This CDR3 has 14 residues. CDR3 amino acids: CASSQDWALDEQFF. The CDR3 DNA sequence: TGTGCCAGCAGCCAAGATTGGGCCTTGGATGAGCAGTTCTTC.

This clonotype was seen only a few times. The chain recombines TRBV3-1 with TRBJ1-1; possibly TRBD1 for D (5 bases). Germline lookup yields CDR1 LGHDT and CDR2 YNNKEL (reference sequence). Trimming pared 0 bases from V and 8 bases from J, leaving 10 bases between. CDR3 length equals 13 residues. CDR3 DNA: TGTGCCAGCAGCCAAGAATCTTGGACAGAAGCTTTCTTT. Protein product: CASSQESWTEAFF.

Only a few counts were recorded for this clonotype. The V and J genes are TRBV5-1 and TRBJ1-2, with a tentative D call TRBD1 (6 bases). Germline V gene data show CDR1 as SGHRS and CDR2 as YFSETQ. Trimming removed 4 bases from V and 4 bases from J, with 11 bases in between. The CDR3 contains 13 residues. The CDR3 loop is CASSGQLFYGYTF. In nucleotides, the CDR3 is TGCGCCAGCAGCGGACAGTTATTCTATGGCTACACCTTC.

In its sample, this clonotype was seen a few times. The chain carries TRBV15 and TRBJ1-2; D unresolved. The CDR3 is 17 residues long. Germline values: CDR1 LNHNV, CDR2 YYDKDF (reference sequence). V lost 5 bases and J lost 4, with 23 bases in between. As DNA, the CDR3 is TGTGCCACCAGCCCTGAGAGGTGGCCCTTAAAAACCTATGGCTACACCTTC. Its translation is CATSPERWPLKTYGYTF. Supplemented by reference TRBV15 and TRBJ1-2, the full variable domain reads DAMVIQNPRYQVTQFGKPVTLSCSQTLNHNVMYWYQQKSSQAPKLLFHYYDKDFNNEADTPDNFQSRRPNTSFCFLDIRSPGLGDTAMYLCATSPERWPLKTYGYTFGSGTRLTVV.

This clonotype was seen a handful of times. The genes are TRBV7-9 and TRBJ2-7; D could derive from TRBD1 or TRBD2 (5 bases each). CDR1 SEHNR and CDR2 FQNEAQ come from the germline V gene (reference sequence). Trimming took 1 base from V and 4 from J, leaving 14 bases between them. The CDR3 totals 15 residues. CDR3: CASSLVTGPIYEQYF. CDR3 nucleotide sequence: TGTGCCAGCAGCTTAGTGACGGGACCCATTTACGAGCAGTACTTC.

The rearrangement joins TRBV11-2 to TRBJ2-1; D gene uncertain. CDR1 is SGHAT, CDR2 FQNNGV, per germline. V was shortened by 3 bases and J by 5 bases, with 14 bases between the two germline ends. The CDR3 contains 15 residues. CDR3 nucleotides: TGTGCCAGCAGCTTGTCCTTTGGGATAGACAATGAGCAGTTCTTC. This gives the protein CASSLSFGIDNEQFF.

This clonotype was found a few times. The V call is TRBV7-9, the J call TRBJ2-7; D might be TRBD1 (5 bases). The CDR3 spans 14 residues. Trimming cost V 5 bases and J 6 bases, with 17 bases left between them. CDR1 and CDR2 (germline): SEHNR, FQNEAQ (reference sequence). CDR3 amino acids: CASSPERPGAEQYF. For the CDR3, the DNA is TGTGCCAGCAGCCCTGAGAGGCCTGGGGCCGAGCAGTACTTC.

The rearrangement joins TRBV2 to TRBJ2-2, with D uncertain. CDR3 length: 13 amino acids. Per germline, CDR1 SNHLY and CDR2 FYNNEI. V lost 6 bases and J 6 bases, leaving 11 bases between the germline ends. DNA for the CDR3: TGTGCCAGCAGGGTTGTCGGAGCCGGGGAGCTGTTTTTT. Translated, it gives CASRVVGAGELFF.

This clonotype has a count of ten or more. The chain recombines TRBV20-1 with TRBJ1-6, with 7 bases lining up with TRBD1. Germline CDR1 is DFQATT and CDR2 is SNEGSKA (reference sequence). Trimming took 5 bases from V and 3 from J; bases not matched to a gene: 7. The CDR3 has 15 amino acids. The CDR3 sequence is CSAPRDRGYNSPLHF. CDR3 DNA sequence: TGCAGTGCTCCCCGGGACAGAGGCTATAATTCACCCCTCCACTTT.

There are a few counts of this clonotype. This chain joins TRBV3-1 and TRBJ2-2, with D perhaps TRBD1 (6 bases). The CDR3 sequence is 16 residues long. Germline values: CDR1 LGHDT, CDR2 YNNKEL (reference sequence). Trimming left V 1 base short and J 7 bases short, with 16 bases between. CDR3 loop: CASSQGGLTGSGELFF. The CDR3, as DNA: TGTGCCAGCAGCCAAGGGGGCCTGACAGGAAGCGGGGAGCTGTTTTTT.

This chain connects TRBV9 to TRBJ2-3; 12 positions match TRBD2. V dropped 0 bases and J dropped 3; count of bases not matched to a gene: 2. CDR1 SGDLS and CDR2 YYNGEE come from the germline V gene. The CDR3 spans 16 residues. Written as DNA, the CDR3 is TGTGCCAGCAGCGTAGGACTAGCGGGAGCAACAGATACGCAGTATTTT. It specifies CASSVGLAGATDTQYF.

The genes are TRBV9 and TRBJ2-1; 7 nucleotides agree with TRBD1. V lost 3 bases to trimming and J lost 8 bases; unmatched junction nucleotides: 14. Germline-derived CDR1 and CDR2 are SGDLS and YYNGEE. The CDR3 runs 16 residues. The CDR3 DNA sequence: TGTGCCAGCAGCGCGAGACAGGGTAAGGTCGACGATGAGCAGTTCTTC. Protein sequence: CASSARQGKVDDEQFF.

This clonotype has only a few counts. This sequence joins TRBV6-5 and TRBJ2-2; 7 positions match TRBD1. Trimming cost V 4 bases and J 0 bases; bases outside gene matches: 2. The CDR3 contains 15 residues. Germline V gene lookup returns CDR1 MNHEY and CDR2 SVGAGI. The CDR3 spells CASSFDRANTGELFF. CDR3 in DNA: TGTGCCAGCAGTTTCGACAGGGCGAACACCGGGGAGCTGTTTTTT.

This clonotype has ten or more counts. This sequence joins TRBV20-1 and TRBJ2-3; D might be TRBD2 (5 bases). Trimming took 4 bases from V and 4 from J, leaving 9 bases between them. The CDR3 sequence is 12 residues long. CDR1 and CDR2 from the germline V gene are DFQATT and SNEGSKA (reference sequence). The CDR3 coding sequence is TGCAGTGCTATCGGGAACGCAGATACGCAGTATTTT. It specifies CSAIGNADTQYF.

This rearrangement joins TRBV4-1 to TRBJ2-2, with 9 positions matching TRBD1. CDR3 size: 16 residues. Germline V lookup: CDR1 MGHRA, CDR2 YSYEKL. Trimming at V came to 0 bases and at J to 5 bases, leaving 4 bases not matched to a gene. CDR3 amino acids: CASSQDWTGVTGELFF. DNA of the CDR3: TGCGCCAGCAGCCAAGATTGGACAGGGGTAACCGGGGAGCTGTTTTTT.